These 21 T cell receptor beta chains originate from one sample sequenced in a study of cytomegalovirus exposure and HLA in healthy donors. With 60 Vbeta and 13 Jbeta primers, the PCR was carried out. The assay was immunoSEQ multiplex PCR, and TCRdb's table has in-frame clones only and misses some. The sample shows 65,000 to 75,000 clones, 74% of them seen only once. The specimen sequenced was PBMCs. The receptors shown here come from a woman in her sixties in good health and CMV-seropositive.

The rearrangement links TRBV11-3 to TRBJ1-1; the match to TRBD1 covers 9 bases. V shed 5 bases, J shed 1 base, and the junction held 5 bases outside the gene matches. There are 15 residues in the CDR3. Germline CDR1 reads SGHNT; CDR2 reads YENEEA. CDR3 DNA: TGTGCCAGCAGCCCCGTGGGACAGGGGAACACTGAAGCTTTCTTT. Its translation: CASSPVGQGNTEAFF.

This chain uses TRBV2 with TRBJ1-1; TRBD1 matches 7 bases. Germline V gene lookup returns CDR1 SNHLY and CDR2 FYNNEI. The CDR3 loop spans 14 amino acids. The junction had 4 bases not matched to a gene; V was cut back by 5 bases and J by 1 base. The CDR3 here is CASSTDRRNTEAFF. The CDR3, as DNA: TGTGCCAGCAGTACGGACAGGAGGAACACTGAAGCTTTCTTT.

V gene TRBV6-5 combines with J gene TRBJ1-4, with TRBD1 identical over 10 bases. Germline assignment: CDR1 MNHEY and CDR2 SVGAGI. The CDR3 sequence is 13 residues long. V lost 8 bases and J lost 7; bases outside the gene matches: 4. The CDR3, as DNA: TGTGCCAGCGAAGGGACAGGGGTTGAAAAACTGTTTTTT. Translating gives CASEGTGVEKLFF.

The chain joins TRBV9 to TRBJ2-2; 12 nucleotides line up with TRBD2. Germline assignment: CDR1 SGDLS and CDR2 YYNGEE. The junction had 3 bases not matched to a gene; V was cut back by 4 bases and J by 5 bases. This CDR3 comprises 15 residues. The CDR3, as DNA: TGTGCCAGCAGCCTAGCGGGGGGGCCTACCGGGGAGCTGTTTTTT. Its protein is CASSLAGGPTGELFF.

The rearrangement links TRBV11-2 to TRBJ2-2; perhaps TRBD2 as D (8 bases). The CDR3 spans 17 residues. V dropped 5 bases and J dropped 4 bases, with 20 bases sitting between them. The germline V gene has CDR1 SGHAT and CDR2 FQNNGV. The CDR3 nucleotides are TGTGCCAGCAGCATTAGGGGGCGGGGGGTTTTCACCGGGGAGCTGTTTTTT. Its protein product is CASSIRGRGVFTGELFF.

The chain recombines TRBV5-1 with TRBJ2-2; 10 nucleotides line up with TRBD2. This CDR3 spans 17 amino acids. The germline gives CDR1 SGHRS, CDR2 YFSETQ. The J segment lost 6 bases and the V segment lost 4 bases, leaving 12 bases of the junction unmatched. The CDR3 coding sequence is TGCGCCAGCAGCCCGCGTGGAGCGGGAGGGGTCGCCGGGGAGCTGTTTTTT. This encodes CASSPRGAGGVAGELFF.

The chain has TRBV9 and TRBJ1-3; 9 bases align to TRBD1. Looked up from germline, CDR1 is SGDLS and CDR2 is YYNGEE. The CDR3 totals 15 residues. The V gene end was trimmed by 3 bases and the J gene end by 7 bases; junction bases not matched to a gene: 8. Here the CDR3 DNA reads TGTGCCAGCAGCGCGACCGGGACAGGGCCTAACACCATATATTTT. This codes for CASSATGTGPNTIYF.

The genes are TRBV25-1 and TRBJ2-5; 10 bases are shared with TRBD2. CDR1 MGHDK and CDR2 SYGVNS come from the germline V gene. V was pared by 4 bases and J by 6 bases, with 2 bases of the junction left unmatched. The CDR3 is 13 amino acids. The CDR3 DNA follows: TGTGCCAGCAGTGTAGCGGGGGGCAAGACCCAGTACTTC. It yields the protein CASSVAGGKTQYF.

The chain recombines TRBV19 with TRBJ1-6; D unresolved. The germline V gene has CDR1 LNHDA and CDR2 SQIVND (reference sequence). V was trimmed by 3 bases and J by 10 bases, leaving 10 bases between them. The CDR3 has 13 residues. CDR3 sequence (DNA): TGTGCCAGTAGTATGCCAGGATGGTCACCCCTCCACTTT. It codes for CASSMPGWSPLHF.

This chain uses TRBV19 with TRBJ1-5; TRBD1 agrees at 7 bases. The CDR3 is 14 amino acids. The junction had 6 bases not matched to a gene; V was cut back by 3 bases and J by 7 bases. Germline lookup yields CDR1 LNHDA and CDR2 SQIVND (reference sequence). The chain's CDR3 is CASSIPQGIQPQHF. Here the CDR3 DNA reads TGTGCCAGTAGTATCCCACAGGGGATCCAGCCCCAGCATTTT.

The V gene is TRBV6-5, the J gene TRBJ2-3; tentatively, D is TRBD2 (7 bases). The CDR3 extends over 16 amino acids. Germline loops: CDR1 MNHEY, CDR2 SVGAGI. Trimming removed 0 bases at V and 5 bases at J, with 15 bases between. CDR3 DNA sequence: TGTGCCAGCAGTTACTCGATAGGGGGGGGGCAAGATACGCAGTATTTT. It yields the protein CASSYSIGGGQDTQYF.

This clone was detected only a few times. This chain uses TRBV5-1 with TRBJ2-1, with a weak D call TRBD2 (6 bases). The CDR3 runs 16 residues. CDR1 and CDR2 from the germline V gene are SGHRS and YFSETQ. V dropped 0 bases and J dropped 0 bases, with 10 bases sitting between them. The CDR3 nucleotides read TGCGCCAGCAGCTTGGTAGCGGCCAGCTCCTACAATGAGCAGTTCTTC. Translated: CASSLVAASSYNEQFF.

V and J are TRBV5-5 and TRBJ1-1, with TRBD1 as a possible D gene (6 bases). V lost 4 bases, J lost 1 base, and 14 bases lay in between. Germline V gives CDR1 SGHKS, CDR2 YYEKEE (reference sequence). The CDR3 is 15 residues long. The CDR3 DNA sequence: TGTGCCAGCAGCCGGCCAGGGGTCTCGAACACTGAAGCTTTCTTT. It specifies CASSRPGVSNTEAFF.

This chain uses TRBV5-1 with TRBJ2-3, with 12 bases that match TRBD2. Germline values: CDR1 SGHRS, CDR2 YFSETQ. The J segment lost 4 bases and the V segment lost 1 base, leaving 10 bases of the junction unmatched. The CDR3 consists of 18 residues. The CDR3 region has the DNA TGCGCCAGCAGCTTGTTAGCGACTAGCGGGAGTACCCCAGATACGCAGTATTTT. This translates into CASSLLATSGSTPDTQYF. The variable domain in full, completed from reference TRBV5-1 and TRBJ2-3, reads KAGVTQTPRYLIKTRGQQVTLSCSPISGHRSVSWYQQTPGQGLQFLFEYFSETQRNKGNFPGRFSGRQFSNSRSEMNVSTLELGDSALYLCASSLLATSGSTPDTQYFGPGTRLTVL.

The chain joins TRBV27 to TRBJ2-1, with 7 bases matching TRBD2. Trimming at V came to 4 bases and at J to 16 bases, leaving 10 bases not matched to a gene. The V gene's germline CDR1 is MNHEY and CDR2 SMNVEV (reference sequence). This CDR3 is 12 amino acids long. CDR3 protein: CASSYGTNPPFF. The CDR3 DNA reads TGTGCCAGCAGTTACGGGACTAACCCTCCTTTCTTC.

The chain combines TRBV6-1 with TRBJ1-5; a possible D gene is TRBD1 (6 bases). The CDR3 runs to 16 residues. Per the germline V gene, CDR1 is MNHNS and CDR2 is SASEGT. Trimming left V 0 bases short and J 6 bases short, with 15 bases between. The CDR3 sequence is CASSEAQGTTPQPQHF. CDR3 sequence (DNA): TGTGCCAGCAGTGAAGCGCAGGGGACAACCCCTCAGCCCCAGCATTTT.

V and J are TRBV6-1 and TRBJ2-1; TRBD2 agrees at 14 bases. Losses at the gene ends were 8 bases for V and 7 bases for J; bases not matched to a gene: 7. Germline values: CDR1 MNHNS, CDR2 SASEGT. This CDR3 comprises 15 residues. The CDR3 DNA is TGTGCCAGCGACGCCGGACTAGCGGGGGGAAATGAGCAGTTCTTC. Protein sequence: CASDAGLAGGNEQFF.

J is TRBJ2-5 and V is TRBV10-3, with TRBD2 identical over 8 bases. V lost 2 bases to trimming and J lost 9 bases; unmatched junction nucleotides: 14. Germline assignment: CDR1 ENHRY and CDR2 SYGVKD. This CDR3 is built from 16 residues. The CDR3 DNA is TGTGCCATCAGTGAGGTGGTAGCGGGGCTCCTTGGGGCCCAGTACTTC. It yields the protein CAISEVVAGLLGAQYF.

The rearrangement links TRBV19 to TRBJ1-5; tentative D call: TRBD1 (6 bases). The CDR3 spans 16 residues. CDR1 LNHDA and CDR2 SQIVND come from the germline V gene (reference sequence). Trimming stripped 7 bases from V and 2 bases from J, with 18 bases between. The CDR3 region has the DNA TGTGCCAGTACTGAGGCGACAGGCCGTGGCAATCAGCCCCAGCATTTT. It translates to CASTEATGRGNQPQHF.

This clone was seen a few times. The rearrangement uses TRBV6-5 and TRBJ2-1; TRBD1 aligns across 8 bases. The germline V gene encodes CDR1 MNHEY and CDR2 SVGAGI. Unmatched junction bases numbered 4, after V lost 2 bases and J lost 1 base. The CDR3 runs to 16 residues. The CDR3 reads CASSYLDRVSYNEQFF. CDR3 sequence (DNA): TGTGCCAGCAGTTACCTGGACAGGGTGTCCTACAATGAGCAGTTCTTC.

This clone has only a few counts. The J gene is TRBJ1-1, the V gene TRBV2; D gene ambiguous. The CDR3 sequence is 11 residues long. V lost 6 bases and J 7 bases, leaving 9 bases between the germline ends. Germline V gene data show CDR1 as SNHLY and CDR2 as FYNNEI. The CDR3, as DNA: TGTGCCAGCAGCGAGTCTGGTGAAGCTTTCTTT. Translating it yields CASSESGEAFF.